This T cell receptor beta chain was retrieved from a study of metastatic and nonmetastatic thyroid tumors (dated by TCRdb to 2019 to 2021). A note on the overall study: Repertoires were compared across peripheral blood and tumor or nodule tissue samples from malignant and benign thyroid patients.

Relative to germline, V is 10 bases shorter and J is 8 bases shorter, with 13 bases between their ends. The CDR3 measures 11 amino acids from cysteine to phenylalanine. Here the CDR3 DNA is all that survives: 33 bases in frame from base 1. CDR1 and CDR2 were assigned from the germline V gene as SGDLS and YYNGEE. Overall study results and their limits: In both blood and tumor samples, malignant tumors were reported to have significantly higher TCR beta diversity than benign nodules.

None of the patients had been given any treatment before thyroid surgery. Using T-cell receptor beta sequencing, the study looked back at clinical samples from patients collected from about 2011 to 2018. This clone was detected ten times or more. Its antigen specificity is not known. Base qualities are not recorded, but no much larger clone differs from it by a single base. The library was generated by PCR. Data came from an Illumina HiSeq 4000. The TCR beta-chain CDR3 region of each patient was profiled by high-throughput sequencing. The published analysis was carried out like this. Drawing on CDR3 differences between clinicopathological groups, the researchers built a classifier meant to tell apart patients with distant-metastatic papillary thyroid cancer. The Shannon index was used to assess repertoire diversity, and the Morisita-Horn index was used to assess tumor-blood repertoire similarity. TCRdb reprocessing: public reads trimmed at Q25 with fastp, clones called with MiXCR, in-frame beta chains kept. It is TCRdb's table, rather than the study itself, that gives the V and J calls and clone size. A total of 45,000 to 50,000 clones appear in this sample, approximately 26% of them only once. The leading ten clones occupy about 3.3% of the sample.

Sequencing was carried out using blood. The sequence joins TRBV9 to TRBJ2-1; TRBD2 is possibly the D segment (5 matching bases). The TCR originated in a male donor with papillary thyroid cancer or a benign thyroid nodule (not recorded which). Some clones in this sample may be carry-over from other donors' samples. The nucleotide sequence is given as TGTGCCTGCGGGCCCGACCATGAGCAGTTCTTC. Its protein reads: CACGPDHEQFF.